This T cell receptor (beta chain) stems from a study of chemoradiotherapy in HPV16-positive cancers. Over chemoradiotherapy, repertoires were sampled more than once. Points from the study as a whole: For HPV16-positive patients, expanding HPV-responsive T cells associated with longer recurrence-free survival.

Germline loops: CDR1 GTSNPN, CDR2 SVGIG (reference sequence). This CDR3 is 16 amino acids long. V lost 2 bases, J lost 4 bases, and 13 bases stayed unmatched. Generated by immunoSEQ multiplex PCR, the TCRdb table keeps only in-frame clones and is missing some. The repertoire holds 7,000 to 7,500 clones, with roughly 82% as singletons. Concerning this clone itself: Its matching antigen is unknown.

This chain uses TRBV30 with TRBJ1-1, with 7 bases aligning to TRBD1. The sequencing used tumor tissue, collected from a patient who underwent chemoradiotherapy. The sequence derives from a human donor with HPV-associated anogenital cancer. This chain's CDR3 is CAWSKRQGTRITEAFF. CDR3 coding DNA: TGTGCCTGGAGTAAAAGACAGGGTACACGAATCACTGAAGCTTTCTTT.